A single sample gave rise to the 24 T cell receptor beta chains below, sequenced in a study of regulatory T cells in long-lasting Graves disease. Time point in this sample: persistent/refractory GD, antithyroid drugs over 5 years with positive TRAb. PBMCs were the source of the RNA used for TCR sequencing. iRepertoire HTBI primers and Arm-PCR of CDR3 regions built TCR beta libraries. TCRdb reanalysed the multiplex PCR reads using MiXCR and keeps one entry per CDR3 protein. The sample shows some 420,000 distinct CDR3 sequences, under 25% of them seen only once. Sequenced material: peripheral blood mononuclear cells (PBMCs), taken when the disease was refractory, from a patient treated with antithyroid drugs. All receptors derive from a female donor with Graves disease.

This clonotype has a handful of counts. Because it lacks the conserved phenylalanine or tryptophan at the end, this CDR3 is likely a read error. The rearrangement joins TRBV2 to TRBJ2-5, with unresolved D. Germline V gene sequence: CDR1 SNHLY, CDR2 FYNNEI. This CDR3 has 12 amino acids. Trimming removed 6 bases from V and 1 base from J, with 6 bases in between. CDR3 coding DNA: TGTGCCAGCAGCCCAACCCAAGAGACCCAGTACCTC. Its protein is CASSPTQETQYL.

This rearrangement joins TRBV3-1 to TRBJ2-1; TRBD2 is a possible D gene (6 bases). This CDR3 region has 16 residues. The germline V and J ends were trimmed by 3 bases and 1 base, with 13 bases remaining between them. Germline values: CDR1 LGHDT, CDR2 YNNKEL (reference sequence). CDR3 nucleotide sequence: TGTGCCAGCAGCCATCTCCGGGAGAGGTCCTACAATGAGCAGTTCTTC. It translates to CASSHLRERSYNEQFF.

In its sample, this clonotype was seen a few times. This chain uses TRBV6-5 with TRBJ2-7; 7 bases match TRBD1. Germline CDR1 MNHEY, CDR2 SVGAGI. The V gene end was trimmed by 2 bases and the J gene end by 2 bases; junction bases not matched to a gene: 6. This CDR3 has 15 residues. The CDR3 is CASSYGTETAYEQYF. In DNA form, the CDR3 reads TGTGCCAGCAGTTACGGGACAGAAACGGCCTACGAGCAGTACTTC.

This clonotype occurred many times. The rearrangement joins TRBV3-1 to TRBJ2-5; 9 nucleotides agree with TRBD2. The ends lost 4 bases at V and 4 bases at J; junction bases unmatched: 13. This CDR3 region has 17 residues. From germline, CDR1 is LGHDT and CDR2 YNNKEL (reference sequence). The DNA for the CDR3 is TGTGCCAGCAGCCGGACTAGCGACACGTTTAAGGGAGAGACCCAGTACTTC. Protein: CASSRTSDTFKGETQYF.

This clonotype was observed many times. The chain recombines TRBV28 with TRBJ1-1, with 7 positions matching TRBD1. This CDR3 contains 18 residues. Per the germline V gene, CDR1 is MDHEN and CDR2 is SYDVKM. Trimming took 2 bases from V and 1 from J; bases not matched to a gene: 13. The DNA of the CDR3 is TGTGCCAGCAGTTTAGGAAGGGGGCAGTTTGTGGGGAACACTGAAGCTTTCTTT. Translation gives CASSLGRGQFVGNTEAFF.

This clonotype appeared a few times. The chain combines TRBV20-1 with TRBJ2-5; 8 bases line up with TRBD1. The V segment lost 5 bases and the J segment 1 base; nucleotides outside the gene matches: 3. This CDR3 is 13 amino acids long. The germline V gene encodes CDR1 DFQATT and CDR2 SNEGSKA (reference sequence). CDR3 nucleotides: TGCAGTGCTTTACAGGGGGTCCAAGAGACCCAGTACTTC. Translation gives CSALQGVQETQYF.

The DNA for the CDR3 is TGTGCCAGCAGTTACCGGCCTAGCACAGATACGCAGTATTTT. This gives the protein CASSYRPSTDTQYF. The rearrangement uses TRBV2 and TRBJ2-3, with D unresolved. Germline V CDR1 and CDR2: SNHLY, FYNNEI. This CDR3 spans 14 amino acids. V lost 5 bases, J lost 0 bases, and 9 bases lay in between.

This clonotype was counted ten times or more. The DNA of the CDR3 is TGTGCCAGCAGCCGTTCACGGTTGGGGCTCGCTGAAGCTTTCTTT. Residues: CASSRSRLGLAEAFF. The gene calls are TRBV7-8 and TRBJ1-1; possible D gene TRBD1, 5 bases. Germline loops: CDR1 SGHVS, CDR2 FQNEAQ. The CDR3 is 15 residues long. Between the trimmed V and J ends, which lost 5 bases and 6 bases, there was a span of 19 bases.

This clonotype was recorded at least ten times. The chain couples TRBV12-3 or TRBV12-4 to TRBJ2-7; weak D call: TRBD2 (6 bases). The CDR3 is made up of 11 amino acids. V was shortened by 8 bases and J by 13 bases, with 18 bases between the two germline ends. The CDR3 region is CASGLEGQTYF. CDR3 DNA: TGTGCCAGCGGCCTGGAGGGCCAAACATACTTC.

The CDR3 coding sequence is TGTGCCAGCAGCCCCCCCGACTACGAGCAGTACTTC. Translating it yields CASSPPDYEQYF. The chain joins TRBV11-3 to TRBJ2-7; D not certain. Germline V lookup: CDR1 SGHNT, CDR2 YENEEA. Deletions cut 5 bases from V and 3 bases from J, with 8 bases between. CDR3 length: 12 amino acids.

This clonotype was counted ten times or more. V usage is TRBV28 and J usage is TRBJ1-6, with unresolved D. This CDR3 is 14 amino acids long. In germline, CDR1 is MDHEN, CDR2 SYDVKM. Trimming removed 2 bases from V and 3 bases from J, with 5 bases in between. CDR3: CASSLNYYNSPLHF. In DNA, the CDR3 is TGTGCCAGCAGTTTAAATTACTATAATTCACCCCTCCACTTT.

The V and J genes are TRBV11-3 and TRBJ2-3, with TRBD2 as a possible D gene (5 bases). This CDR3 is built from 14 residues. Germline values: CDR1 SGHNT, CDR2 YENEEA. Between the trimmed V and J ends, which lost 4 bases and 4 bases, there was a span of 12 bases. The CDR3 region is CASSSLFGADTQYF. The DNA for the CDR3 is TGTGCCAGCAGCTCCCTTTTCGGGGCAGATACGCAGTATTTT.

This clonotype was found many times. The J gene is TRBJ2-2, the V gene TRBV9; D is uncertain. V was pared by 5 bases and J by 4 bases, with 12 bases between. CDR3 length: 14 residues. The V gene's germline CDR1 is SGDLS and CDR2 YYNGEE. This CDR3 is CASRKEHGTGELFF. The CDR3 region has the DNA TGTGCCAGCAGGAAGGAGCATGGCACCGGGGAGCTGTTTTTT.

In this sample, this clonotype turned up many times. The CDR3 sequence: CASRGGPYEQYF. Here the CDR3 DNA reads TGTGCCAGCAGAGGGGGGCCCTACGAGCAGTACTTC. This chain links TRBV28 with TRBJ2-7; the D call may be TRBD1 or TRBD2 (6 bases each). V lost 6 bases to trimming and J lost 2 bases, with 8 bases between them. Per germline, CDR1 MDHEN and CDR2 SYDVKM. The CDR3 is made up of 12 amino acids.

In the case of this clonotype: This clone may be a read error of a much larger clone one base away. This chain links TRBV11-2 with TRBJ2-7; no definite D call. Trimming removed 0 bases at V and 11 bases at J, with 14 bases between. Germline lookup yields CDR1 SGHAT and CDR2 FQNNGV. The CDR3 contains 13 residues. The CDR3 is CASSLDEDGVEYF. DNA of the CDR3: TGTGCCAGCAGCTTAGACGAGGACGGTGTGGAGTACTTC. Full variable domain (remainder filled in from reference TRBV11-2 and TRBJ2-7): EAGVAQSPRYKIIEKRQSVAFWCNPISGHATLYWYQQILGQGPKLLIQFQNNGVVDDSQLPKDRFSAERLKGVDSTLKIQPAKLEDSAVYLCASSLDEDGVEYFGPGTRLTVT.

The table lists this clonotype with many counts. This chain links TRBV6-1 with TRBJ1-2; TRBD1 might be the D (6 bases). CDR3 size: 14 residues. The germline gives CDR1 MNHNS, CDR2 SASEGT. Trimming stripped 7 bases from V and 2 bases from J, with 14 bases between. The CDR3 DNA reads as TGTGCCAGCACCAAGGGGGACGGGAACTATGGCTACACCTTC. Its protein product is CASTKGDGNYGYTF.

This clonotype is a singleton in its sample. The rearrangement joins TRBV7-9 to TRBJ2-5; D not resolved. Germline V gene data show CDR1 as SEHNR and CDR2 as FQNEAQ (reference sequence). The CDR3 sequence is 12 residues long. The V end was cut by 6 bases, the J end by 7 bases, with 12 bases between. The CDR3 nucleotides are TGTGCCAGCAGATTCGTTTCTGGGACCCAGTACTTC. As protein: CASRFVSGTQYF. Together with reference TRBV7-9 and TRBJ2-5, the CDR3 gives the full variable domain: DTGVSQNPRHKITKRGQNVTFRCDPISEHNRLYWYRQTLGQGPEFLTYFQNEAQLEKSRLLSDRFSAERPKGSFSTLEIQRTEQGDSAMYLCASRFVSGTQYFGPGTRLLVL.

Only a few counts were recorded for this clonotype. Germline and junction disagree at one end, which may indicate a read error. The CDR3 here is CAGSLAGNQPQHF. DNA for the CDR3: TGTGCCGGCAGCTTAGCCGGGAATCAGCCCCAGCATTTT. This sequence joins TRBV7-8 and TRBJ1-5; D gene uncertain. The CDR3 runs to 13 residues. The germline gives CDR1 SGHVS, CDR2 FQNEAQ.

This clonotype was counted many times. This rearrangement joins TRBV28 to TRBJ2-7, with TRBD2 identical over 11 bases. CDR1 is MDHEN, CDR2 SYDVKM, per germline. Trimming removed 4 bases from V and 0 bases from J; junction bases left unmatched: 17. The CDR3 runs 20 residues. CDR3 sequence: CASSYARGPRLAGSSYEQYF. CDR3 nucleotide sequence: TGTGCCAGCAGTTACGCTCGGGGTCCCCGACTAGCGGGGAGCTCCTACGAGCAGTACTTC.

This clonotype has only one observation. The J gene is TRBJ2-2, the V gene TRBV7-9; no definite D call. In germline, CDR1 is SEHNR, CDR2 FQNEAQ (reference sequence). Trimming shortened V by 4 bases and J by 7 bases, and 10 bases separated the two germline ends. The CDR3 is made up of 13 amino acids. The CDR3 DNA reads as TGTGCCAGCAGCTACGCAGATCTCGGGGAGCTGTTTTTT. It translates to CASSYADLGELFF.

This chain connects TRBV5-5 to TRBJ2-5; D may be TRBD1 (6 bases). Looked up from germline, CDR1 is SGHKS and CDR2 is YYEKEE (reference sequence). V dropped 2 bases and J dropped 1 base, with 12 bases sitting between them. This CDR3 is built from 15 residues. CDR3 sequence: CASSLRQDFQETQYF. The CDR3 DNA is TGTGCCAGCAGCTTAAGACAGGACTTCCAAGAGACCCAGTACTTC.

This clonotype was counted at least ten times. The genes are TRBV2 and TRBJ1-5; D may be TRBD1 (5 bases). The ends were cut back, 3 bases at V and 7 bases at J, with 13 bases in the middle. This CDR3 is 14 amino acids long. Germline V lookup: CDR1 SNHLY, CDR2 FYNNEI. The CDR3 region is CASSEGGTQQPQHF. The CDR3, as DNA: TGTGCCAGCAGTGAGGGGGGGACGCAGCAGCCCCAGCATTTT.

The chain uses TRBV6-1 and TRBJ2-2; 8 bases fit TRBD1. The V segment lost 7 bases and the J segment 1 base; nucleotides outside the gene matches: 14. The CDR3 is 18 residues long. Looked up from germline, CDR1 is MNHNS and CDR2 is SASEGT. Written as DNA, the CDR3 is TGTGCCAGCACCAATTACCAATTCAGGGGGCGGAACACCGGGGAGCTGTTTTTT. Its protein product is CASTNYQFRGRNTGELFF.

Points on this clonotype: Relative to the germline gene, one junction end is altered; a read error may explain this. The chain has TRBV28 and TRBJ1-2; D remains ambiguous. Germline lookup yields CDR1 MDHEN and CDR2 SYDVKM. CDR3 length: 12 residues. Written as DNA, the CDR3 is TGTGCCAGCAATTTAAGGGCGGTTGGCTATACCTTC. Its protein product is CASNLRAVGYTF.